The 20 T cell receptor beta chains in this list originate from one sample, sequenced in a study of T cells in Graves' hyperthyroidism and ophthalmopathy. The source material, RNA transcripts, was used to amplify TCR beta CDR3 regions. HTBI primers were the set used in a first-round RT-PCR of the TCR CDR3. TCRdb recomputed calls from the multiplex PCR reads with MiXCR, one row per CDR3 protein. Here the sample spans under 800,000 distinct CDR3 sequences, less than 15% being singletons. The source material was blood. The source is a woman younger than 30 with Graves' hyperthyroidism.

This clonotype has more than one count but fewer than ten. The chain links TRBV29-1 to TRBJ2-1; D gene unclear. CDR1 SQVTM and CDR2 ANQGSEA come from the germline V gene. Between the trimmed V and J ends, which lost 4 bases and 4 bases, there was a span of 5 bases. The CDR3 is 11 amino acids. The CDR3 coding sequence is TGCAGCGTTGGTAATTACAATGAGCAGTTCTTC. This codes for CSVGNYNEQFF.

This clonotype was seen at least ten times. The chain couples TRBV12-3 or TRBV12-4 to TRBJ2-5; TRBD1 aligns across 7 bases. The ends lost 4 bases at V and 2 bases at J; junction bases unmatched: 10. The CDR3 totals 16 residues. The CDR3 bases are TGTGCCAGCAGTTCAAAAGACAGGGCCTTTCAAGAGACCCAGTACTTC. Its protein is CASSSKDRAFQETQYF.

This clonotype has a count of ten or more. The genes are TRBV28 and TRBJ2-7, with 7 nucleotides matching TRBD2. Germline assignment: CDR1 MDHEN and CDR2 SYDVKM. V lost 5 bases, J lost 4 bases, and 14 bases stayed unmatched. The CDR3 loop spans 16 amino acids. The CDR3 here is CASSPLGWEGKYEQYF. Here the CDR3 DNA reads TGTGCCAGCAGTCCCCTTGGATGGGAGGGAAAATACGAGCAGTACTTC.

This clonotype was picked up many times. V usage is TRBV29-1 and J usage is TRBJ1-3, with D unresolved. Trimming removed 8 bases from V and 2 bases from J, with 10 bases in between. CDR3 length equals 12 residues. Germline lookup yields CDR1 SQVTM and CDR2 ANQGSEA. Written as DNA, the CDR3 is TGCAGCTCTAGGGATCCTGGAAACACCATATATTTT. Amino acid sequence: CSSRDPGNTIYF.

Many counts were recorded for this clonotype. The chain combines TRBV30 with TRBJ2-3, with a tentative D call TRBD2 (5 bases). Germline V gene lookup returns CDR1 GTSNPN and CDR2 SVGIG (reference sequence). The CDR3 runs 15 residues. With 0 bases removed from V and 8 bases from J, the gap between germline ends came to 18 bases. CDR3 DNA: TGTGCCTGGAGTGTACTTAAGCGGAACCTACCTACGCAGTATTTT. Translation gives CAWSVLKRNLPTQYF.

This clonotype was observed many times. The chain employs TRBV11-2 and TRBJ2-3; the D is unclear. The CDR3 length is 14 residues. V shed 1 base and J shed 6 bases, with 11 bases lying between them. Germline V gives CDR1 SGHAT, CDR2 FQNNGV. Written as DNA, the CDR3 is TGTGCCAGCAGCTTAGCGGCGGTTGCGGATACGCAGTATTTT. It translates to CASSLAAVADTQYF.

At least ten counts were recorded for this clonotype. DNA for the CDR3: TGTGCCAGCAGCTTAACGTGGGAGCAGTACTTC. It translates to CASSLTWEQYF. The V gene is TRBV11-2, the J gene TRBJ2-7; the D is unclear. Trimming shortened V by 2 bases and J by 7 bases, and 6 bases separated the two germline ends. CDR1 is SGHAT and CDR2 is FQNNGV in the germline V gene. The CDR3 consists of 11 residues.

The rearrangement joins TRBV19 to TRBJ2-7; 9 bases agree with TRBD1. The CDR3 has 15 amino acids. After removal of 7 bases from V and 1 base from J, the junction contained 8 bases not matched to a gene. Germline values: CDR1 LNHDA, CDR2 SQIVND (reference sequence). For the CDR3, the DNA is TGTGCCAGTACCCCTGGGACAGGGAGTTCCTACGAGCAGTACTTC. It yields the protein CASTPGTGSSYEQYF.

The sample holds a few counts of this clonotype. J is TRBJ2-7 and V is TRBV28; 9 nucleotides agree with TRBD1. CDR1 MDHEN and CDR2 SYDVKM come from the germline V gene. CDR3 length equals 15 residues. Germline trimming cut 3 bases from V and 2 bases from J; bases unmatched to any gene: 5. The CDR3 here is CASSFRDRVAYEQYF. CDR3 DNA: TGTGCCAGCAGTTTTAGGGACAGGGTGGCCTACGAGCAGTACTTC.

V gene TRBV28 combines with J gene TRBJ2-1; tentatively, D is TRBD2 (6 bases). The CDR3 is 13 amino acids. Trimming left V 2 bases short and J 9 bases short, with 11 bases between. CDR1 is MDHEN, CDR2 SYDVKM, per germline. The CDR3 sequence is CASSLRGRGEQFF. The CDR3 DNA follows: TGTGCCAGCAGTTTACGGGGGAGAGGTGAGCAGTTCTTC.

The rearrangement links TRBV28 to TRBJ2-1; 10 positions match TRBD1. The junction had 7 bases not matched to a gene; V was cut back by 4 bases and J by 10 bases. This CDR3 contains 14 residues. The V gene's germline CDR1 is MDHEN and CDR2 SYDVKM. The CDR3 region has the DNA TGTGCCAGCAGTTCCTCCGGGACAGGGGCCGAGCAGTTCTTC. Amino acids: CASSSSGTGAEQFF.

V usage is TRBV24-1 and J usage is TRBJ2-7; TRBD1 agrees at 7 bases. The germline V gene has CDR1 KGHDR and CDR2 SFDVKD. V was clipped by 2 bases and J by 2 bases; unmatched bases: 2. This CDR3 has 14 residues. CDR3 residues: CATSDWDRPYEQYF. The CDR3 bases are TGTGCCACCAGTGATTGGGACAGACCCTACGAGCAGTACTTC.

This clonotype was recorded many times. The chain joins TRBV5-1 to TRBJ2-7, with 8 bases lining up with TRBD2. Germline CDR1 SGHRS, CDR2 YFSETQ. The CDR3 consists of 15 residues. V was pared by 0 bases and J by 2 bases, with 4 bases of the junction left unmatched. CDR3 bases: TGCGCCAGCAGCTTGGTTGTTAGCGGGACCTACGAGCAGTACTTC. It is translated as CASSLVVSGTYEQYF. Supplemented by reference TRBV5-1 and TRBJ2-7, the full variable domain reads KAGVTQTPRYLIKTRGQQVTLSCSPISGHRSVSWYQQTPGQGLQFLFEYFSETQRNKGNFPGRFSGRQFSNSRSEMNVSTLELGDSALYLCASSLVVSGTYEQYFGPGTRLTVT.

The genes are TRBV11-3 and TRBJ2-1, with 7 bases lining up with TRBD2. Germline CDR1 and CDR2: SGHNT and YENEEA. The CDR3 spans 15 residues. The J segment lost 5 bases and the V segment lost 2 bases, leaving 6 bases of the junction unmatched. Written as DNA, the CDR3 is TGTGCCAGCAGCTTATATCGGGAGGAGGACAATGAGCAGTTCTTC. It specifies CASSLYREEDNEQFF.

This clonotype was seen only a few times. The J gene is TRBJ2-5, the V gene TRBV12-3 or TRBV12-4; D is undetermined. CDR3 length: 13 residues. V dropped 3 bases and J dropped 3 bases, with 8 bases sitting between them. The chain's CDR3 is CASSFRQKETQYF. The CDR3 coding sequence is TGTGCCAGCAGTTTCAGACAAAAAGAGACCCAGTACTTC.

This clonotype showed up many times. The V call is TRBV28, the J call TRBJ2-7; D possibly corresponds to TRBD2 (5 bases). The germline V and J ends were trimmed by 1 base and 1 base, with 8 bases remaining between them. Germline lookup yields CDR1 MDHEN and CDR2 SYDVKM. The CDR3 is made up of 14 amino acids. Here the CDR3 DNA reads TGTGCCAGCAGTTTATTCCGAGGGTCCTACGAGCAGTACTTC. Translating it yields CASSLFRGSYEQYF.

This clonotype was counted many times. The rearrangement joins TRBV20-1 to TRBJ2-1, with D possibly matching TRBD1 (6 bases). CDR1 and CDR2 from the germline V gene are DFQATT and SNEGSKA (reference sequence). Trimming took off 3 bases at V and 8 bases at J, with 14 bases between the two ends. The CDR3 consists of 13 residues. CDR3 DNA sequence: TGCAGTGCTAGGGCGTTTCCAGGGGATGAGCAGTTCTTC. Translation: CSARAFPGDEQFF.

This clonotype was seen many times. The CDR3: CAISESTGADTQYF. CDR3 coding DNA: TGTGCCATCAGTGAGTCGACAGGGGCAGATACGCAGTATTTT. The chain uses TRBV10-3 and TRBJ2-3; TRBD1 matches 8 bases. The CDR3 totals 14 residues. Germline V lookup: CDR1 ENHRY, CDR2 SYGVKD. The junction had 0 bases not matched to a gene; V was cut back by 0 bases and J by 4 bases.

The table lists this clonotype with many counts. This chain links TRBV28 with TRBJ1-1; D possibly corresponds to TRBD1 (5 bases). This CDR3 spans 15 amino acids. Germline V gives CDR1 MDHEN, CDR2 SYDVKM. The V and J ends lost 2 bases and 4 bases respectively, with 14 bases between them. The CDR3 sequence is CASSLGDPGGTEAFF. The DNA of the CDR3 is TGTGCCAGCAGTTTAGGGGATCCCGGGGGCACTGAAGCTTTCTTT.

This clonotype was picked up many times. The chain couples TRBV6-8 to TRBJ2-3, with 13 positions matching TRBD2. The V gene end was trimmed by 5 bases and the J gene end by 1 base; junction bases not matched to a gene: 12. The germline CDR1 and CDR2 sequences are MNHGY and SAAAGT. There are 19 residues in the CDR3. The CDR3 DNA sequence: TGTGCCAGCAGTGACGGGACTAGCGGGAACCGCGAGGGCACAGATACGCAGTATTTT. As protein: CASSDGTSGNREGTDTQYF.